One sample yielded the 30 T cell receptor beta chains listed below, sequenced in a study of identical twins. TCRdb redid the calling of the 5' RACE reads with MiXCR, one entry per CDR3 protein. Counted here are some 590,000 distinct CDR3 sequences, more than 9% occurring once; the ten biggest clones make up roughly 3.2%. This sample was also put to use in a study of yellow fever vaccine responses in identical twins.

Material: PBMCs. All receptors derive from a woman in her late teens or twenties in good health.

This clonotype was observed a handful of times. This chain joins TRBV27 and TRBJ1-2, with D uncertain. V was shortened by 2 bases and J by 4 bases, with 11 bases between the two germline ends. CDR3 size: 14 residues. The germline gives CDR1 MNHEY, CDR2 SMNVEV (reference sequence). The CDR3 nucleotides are TGTGCCAGCAGTTTAACGGGCCAACTCTATGGCTACACCTTC. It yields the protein CASSLTGQLYGYTF.

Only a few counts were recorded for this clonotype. DNA for the CDR3: TGCAGTGCTAGGGGCCTACAGGGGAATCAGCCCCAGCATTTT. This encodes CSARGLQGNQPQHF. V usage is TRBV20-1 and J usage is TRBJ1-5; the match to TRBD1 covers 7 bases. The CDR3 contains 14 residues. Germline CDR1 is DFQATT and CDR2 is SNEGSKA (reference sequence). Trimming removed 3 bases from V and 4 bases from J; junction bases left unmatched: 6.

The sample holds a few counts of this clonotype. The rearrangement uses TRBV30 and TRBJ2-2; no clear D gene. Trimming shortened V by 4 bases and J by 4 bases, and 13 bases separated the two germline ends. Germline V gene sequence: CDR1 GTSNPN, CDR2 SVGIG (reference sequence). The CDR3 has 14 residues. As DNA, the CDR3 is TGTGCCTGGACCTTTGGGGTGGGCACCGGGGAGCTGTTTTTT. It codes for CAWTFGVGTGELFF.

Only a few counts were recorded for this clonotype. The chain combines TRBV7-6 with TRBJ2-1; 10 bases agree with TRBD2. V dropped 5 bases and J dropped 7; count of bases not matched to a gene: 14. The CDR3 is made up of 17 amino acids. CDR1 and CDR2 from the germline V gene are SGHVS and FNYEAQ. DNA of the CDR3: TGTGCCAGCAGCAAGGTCGCTAGCGGGGGTTCTGATAATGAGCAGTTCTTC. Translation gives CASSKVASGGSDNEQFF.

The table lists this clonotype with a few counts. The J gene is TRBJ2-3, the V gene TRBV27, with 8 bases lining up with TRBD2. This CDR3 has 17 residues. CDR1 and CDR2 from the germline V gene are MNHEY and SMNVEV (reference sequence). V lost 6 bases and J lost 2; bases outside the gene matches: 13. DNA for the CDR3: TGTGCCAGCAGCGAACCTTTGGCGGGGGGCACCACAGATACGCAGTATTTT. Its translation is CASSEPLAGGTTDTQYF.

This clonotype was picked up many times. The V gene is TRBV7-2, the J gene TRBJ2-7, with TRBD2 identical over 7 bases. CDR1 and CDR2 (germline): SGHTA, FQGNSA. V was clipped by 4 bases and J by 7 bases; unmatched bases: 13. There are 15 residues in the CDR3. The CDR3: CASSSSWGGGREQYF. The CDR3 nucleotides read TGTGCCAGCAGCTCCTCTTGGGGGGGGGGAAGAGAGCAGTACTTC.

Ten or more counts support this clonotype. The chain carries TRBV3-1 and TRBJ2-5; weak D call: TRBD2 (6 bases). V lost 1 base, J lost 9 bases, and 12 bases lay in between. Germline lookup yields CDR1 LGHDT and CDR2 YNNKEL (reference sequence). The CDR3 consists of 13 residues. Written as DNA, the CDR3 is TGTGCCAGCAGCCAAGGGGGACTCCAGGCCCAGTACTTC. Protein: CASSQGGLQAQYF.

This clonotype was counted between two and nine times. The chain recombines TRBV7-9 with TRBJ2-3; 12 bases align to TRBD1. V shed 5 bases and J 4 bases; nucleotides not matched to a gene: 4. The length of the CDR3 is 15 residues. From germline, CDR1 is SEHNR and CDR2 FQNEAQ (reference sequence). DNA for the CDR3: TGTGCCAGCAGCAGGGACAGGGGGCTTGCAGATACGCAGTATTTT. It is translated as CASSRDRGLADTQYF.

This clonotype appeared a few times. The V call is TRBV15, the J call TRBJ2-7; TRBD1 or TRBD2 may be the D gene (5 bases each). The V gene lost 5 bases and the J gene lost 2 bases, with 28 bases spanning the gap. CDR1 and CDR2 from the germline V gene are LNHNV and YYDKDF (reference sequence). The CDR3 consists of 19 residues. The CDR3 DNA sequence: TGTGCCACCAGCGGTTTCAGCGCCCTGGGACCGCGAGAAGCCTACGAGCAGTACTTC. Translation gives CATSGFSALGPREAYEQYF.

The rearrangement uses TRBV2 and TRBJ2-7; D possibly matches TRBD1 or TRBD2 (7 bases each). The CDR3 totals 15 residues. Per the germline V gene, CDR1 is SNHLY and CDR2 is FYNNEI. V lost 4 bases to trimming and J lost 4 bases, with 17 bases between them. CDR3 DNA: TGTGCCAGCAGTGGCCGGGGGGACAGCTCTTACGAGCAGTACTTC. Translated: CASSGRGDSSYEQYF.

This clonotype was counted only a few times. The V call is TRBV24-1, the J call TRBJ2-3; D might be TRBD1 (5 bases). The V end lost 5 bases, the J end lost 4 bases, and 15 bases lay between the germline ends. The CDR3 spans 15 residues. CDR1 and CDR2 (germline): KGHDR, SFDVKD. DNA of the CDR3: TGTGCCACCAGTGTCCCAGGGTTGCGCGCAGATACGCAGTATTTT. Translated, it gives CATSVPGLRADTQYF.

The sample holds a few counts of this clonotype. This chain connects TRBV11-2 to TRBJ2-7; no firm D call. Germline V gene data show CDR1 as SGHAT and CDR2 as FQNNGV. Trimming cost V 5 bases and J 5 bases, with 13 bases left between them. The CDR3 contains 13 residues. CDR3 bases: TGTGCCAGCAGCCCCCTGGGCGGTAACGAGCAGTACTTC. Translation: CASSPLGGNEQYF.

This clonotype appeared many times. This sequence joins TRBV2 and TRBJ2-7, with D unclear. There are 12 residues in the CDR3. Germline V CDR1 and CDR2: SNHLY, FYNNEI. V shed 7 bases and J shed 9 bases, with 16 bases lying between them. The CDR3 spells CASTQTLAGQYF. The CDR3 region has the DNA TGTGCCAGCACCCAAACCCTGGCAGGGCAGTACTTC. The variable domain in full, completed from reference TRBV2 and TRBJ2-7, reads EPEVTQTPSHQVTQMGQEVILRCVPISNHLYFYWYRQILGQKVEFLVSFYNNEISEKSEIFDDQFSVERPDGSNFTLKIRSTKLEDSAMYFCASTQTLAGQYFGPGTRLTVT.

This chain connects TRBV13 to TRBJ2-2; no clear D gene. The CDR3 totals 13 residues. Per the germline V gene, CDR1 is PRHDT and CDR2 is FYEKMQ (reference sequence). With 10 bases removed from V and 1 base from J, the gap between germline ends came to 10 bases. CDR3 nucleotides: TGTGCCATCCCGACGGTGAACACCGGGGAGCTGTTTTTT. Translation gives CAIPTVNTGELFF.

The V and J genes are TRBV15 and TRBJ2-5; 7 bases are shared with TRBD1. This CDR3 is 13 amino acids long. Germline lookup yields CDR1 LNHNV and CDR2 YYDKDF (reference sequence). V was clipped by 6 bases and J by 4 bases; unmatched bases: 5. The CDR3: CATRETGRETQYF. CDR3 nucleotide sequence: TGTGCCACCAGAGAGACAGGGAGAGAGACCCAGTACTTC.

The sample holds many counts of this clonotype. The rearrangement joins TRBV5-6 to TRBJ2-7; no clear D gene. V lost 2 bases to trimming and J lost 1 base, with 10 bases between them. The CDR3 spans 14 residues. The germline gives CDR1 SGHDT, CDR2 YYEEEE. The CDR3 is CASSFPSVSYEQYF. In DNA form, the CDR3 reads TGTGCCAGCAGCTTTCCAAGTGTTTCCTACGAGCAGTACTTC.

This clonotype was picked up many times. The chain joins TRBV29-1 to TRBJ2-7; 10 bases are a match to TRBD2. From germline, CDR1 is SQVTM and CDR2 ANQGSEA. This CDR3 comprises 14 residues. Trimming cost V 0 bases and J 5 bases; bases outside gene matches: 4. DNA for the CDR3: TGCAGCGTTGAAGACCTTAGCGGGAGGAACGAGCAGTACTTC. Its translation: CSVEDLSGRNEQYF.

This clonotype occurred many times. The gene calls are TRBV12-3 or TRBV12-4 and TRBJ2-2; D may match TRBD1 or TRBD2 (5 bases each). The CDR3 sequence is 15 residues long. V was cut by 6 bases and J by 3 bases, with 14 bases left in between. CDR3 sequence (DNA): TGTGCCAGCAGGATATCAGGGACGGACACCGGGGAGCTGTTTTTT. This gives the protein CASRISGTDTGELFF.

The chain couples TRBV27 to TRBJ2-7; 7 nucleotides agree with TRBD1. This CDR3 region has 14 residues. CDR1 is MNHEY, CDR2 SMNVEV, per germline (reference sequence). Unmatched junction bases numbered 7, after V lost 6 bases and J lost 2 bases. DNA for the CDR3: TGTGCCAGCAGACAGACAGGGCTCCCCTACGAGCAGTACTTC. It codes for CASRQTGLPYEQYF.

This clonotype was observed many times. CDR3 sequence (DNA): TGTGCCACCAGTGACTCTCGACTAGCGGGAGGGACCTACAATGAGCAGTTCTTC. Translating it yields CATSDSRLAGGTYNEQFF. The rearrangement joins TRBV24-1 to TRBJ2-1; TRBD2 matches at 14 bases. Germline V lookup: CDR1 KGHDR, CDR2 SFDVKD. J lost 2 bases, V lost 4 bases, and 6 bases had no gene match. The CDR3 length is 18 residues.

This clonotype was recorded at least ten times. The CDR3 DNA follows: TGTGCCAGCAGCTTAACCTCGGGGACTCCTCAGTACTTC. As protein: CASSLTSGTPQYF. The chain has TRBV7-2 and TRBJ2-7; tentative D call: TRBD2 (6 bases). Germline CDR1 is SGHTA and CDR2 is FQGNSA. There are 13 residues in the CDR3. V was trimmed by 2 bases and J by 10 bases, leaving 15 bases between them.

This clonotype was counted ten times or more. This CDR3 is CASNGLMGGDGTGELFF. CDR3 bases: TGTGCCAGTAACGGACTAATGGGGGGCGATGGCACCGGGGAGCTGTTTTTT. The gene calls are TRBV19 and TRBJ2-2; the D call may be TRBD1 or TRBD2 (6 bases each). Germline-derived CDR1 and CDR2 are LNHDA and SQIVND (reference sequence). Trimming took 7 bases from V and 4 from J, leaving 22 bases between them. The CDR3 is 17 residues long. Supplemented by reference TRBV19 and TRBJ2-2, the full variable domain reads DGGITQSPKYLFRKEGQNVTLSCEQNLNHDAMYWYRQDPGQGLRLIYYSQIVNDFQKGDIAEGYSVSREKKESFPLTVTSAQKNPTAFYLCASNGLMGGDGTGELFFGEGSRLTVL.

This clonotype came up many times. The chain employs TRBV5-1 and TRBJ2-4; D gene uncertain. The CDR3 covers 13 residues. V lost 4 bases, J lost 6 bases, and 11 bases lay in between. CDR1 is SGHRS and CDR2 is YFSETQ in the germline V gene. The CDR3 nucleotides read TGCGCCAGCAGCCCCGACCTGGGAAACATTCAGTACTTC. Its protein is CASSPDLGNIQYF.

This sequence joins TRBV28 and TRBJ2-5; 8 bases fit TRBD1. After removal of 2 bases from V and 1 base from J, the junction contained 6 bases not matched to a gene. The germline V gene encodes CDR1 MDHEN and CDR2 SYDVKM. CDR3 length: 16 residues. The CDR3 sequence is CASSLRTGWFQETQYF. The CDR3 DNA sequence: TGTGCCAGCAGTTTACGGACAGGGTGGTTCCAAGAGACCCAGTACTTC.

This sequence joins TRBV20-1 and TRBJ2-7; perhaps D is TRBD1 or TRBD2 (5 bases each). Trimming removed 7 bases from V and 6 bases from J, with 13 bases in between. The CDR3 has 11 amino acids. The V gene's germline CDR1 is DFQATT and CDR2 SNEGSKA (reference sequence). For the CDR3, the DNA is TGCAGTGGCCTACGGGACCTCGAGCAGTACTTC. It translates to CSGLRDLEQYF.

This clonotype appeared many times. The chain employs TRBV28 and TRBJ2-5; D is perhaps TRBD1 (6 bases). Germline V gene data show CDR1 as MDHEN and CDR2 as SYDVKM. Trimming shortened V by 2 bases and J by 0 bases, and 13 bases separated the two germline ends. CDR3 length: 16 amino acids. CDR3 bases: TGTGCCAGCAGTTTAATGGCAGGGGTTGACCAAGAGACCCAGTACTTC. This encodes CASSLMAGVDQETQYF.

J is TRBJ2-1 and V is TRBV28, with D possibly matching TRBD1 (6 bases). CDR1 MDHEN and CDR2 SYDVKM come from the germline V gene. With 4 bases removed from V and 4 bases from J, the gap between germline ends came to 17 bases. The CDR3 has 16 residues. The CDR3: CASSSLGTPLYNEQFF. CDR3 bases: TGTGCCAGCAGTTCCCTCGGGACACCTCTTTACAATGAGCAGTTCTTC.

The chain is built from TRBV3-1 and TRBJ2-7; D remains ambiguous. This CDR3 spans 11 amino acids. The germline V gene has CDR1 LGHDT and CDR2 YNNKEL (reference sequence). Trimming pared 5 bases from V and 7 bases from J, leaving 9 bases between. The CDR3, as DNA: TGTGCCAGCAGCTCACCGCGGGAGCAGTACTTC. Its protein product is CASSSPREQYF.

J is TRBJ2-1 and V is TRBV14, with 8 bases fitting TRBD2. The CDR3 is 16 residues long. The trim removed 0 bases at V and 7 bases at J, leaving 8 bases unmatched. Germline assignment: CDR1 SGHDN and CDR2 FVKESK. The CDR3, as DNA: TGTGCCAGCAGCCAAGAGGGACTAGGGCCTAGGAATGAGCAGTTCTTC. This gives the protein CASSQEGLGPRNEQFF.

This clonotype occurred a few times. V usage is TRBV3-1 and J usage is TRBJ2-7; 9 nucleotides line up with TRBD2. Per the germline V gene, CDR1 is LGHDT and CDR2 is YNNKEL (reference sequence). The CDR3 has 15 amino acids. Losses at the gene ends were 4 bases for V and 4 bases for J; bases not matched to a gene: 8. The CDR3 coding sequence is TGTGCCAGCAGCCCCCTTAGCGGGAGTGGGTACGAGCAGTACTTC. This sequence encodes CASSPLSGSGYEQYF.